Each of the 13 T cell receptor beta chains below was sequenced from the same sample in a study of brain T cells in children with intractable seizures. TCRdb's table, derived via immunoSEQ multiplex PCR, lists solely in-frame clones and lacks some. The data contain under 150,000 clones, roughly 92% of them singletons. Sample: peripheral blood, taken at surgery. These receptors were taken from a boy under three years old with hemimegalencephaly and intractable seizures.

The V gene is TRBV11-3, the J gene TRBJ2-7, with TRBD2 matching 7 bases. The junction had 5 bases not matched to a gene; V was cut back by 2 bases and J by 1 base. The CDR3 has 15 residues. Germline-derived CDR1 and CDR2 are SGHNT and YENEEA. The CDR3 sequence: CASSLSGLGSYEQYF. The CDR3 coding sequence is TGTGCCAGCAGCTTATCCGGACTAGGTTCCTACGAGCAGTACTTC.

The chain couples TRBV19 to TRBJ2-2; TRBD1 matches 8 bases. Germline-derived CDR1 and CDR2 are LNHDA and SQIVND (reference sequence). The CDR3 runs 13 residues. J gave up 6 bases and V 7 bases, and 4 bases lay outside the gene matches. CDR3 residues: CASNLQGAGELFF. CDR3 bases: TGTGCCAGTAACCTACAGGGGGCCGGGGAGCTGTTTTTT.

The CDR3 region has the DNA TGTGCCAGCCCGGGGGGACTAGCGAGTCCTCGTTGTGATTACGAGCAGTACTTC. As protein: CASPGGLASPRCDYEQYF. The V call is TRBV19, the J call TRBJ2-7, with 10 nucleotides matching TRBD2. The CDR3 runs 18 residues. Per the germline V gene, CDR1 is LNHDA and CDR2 is SQIVND (reference sequence). Trimming removed 9 bases from V and 4 bases from J; junction bases left unmatched: 21.

The sample holds one count of this clone. This sequence joins TRBV29-1 and TRBJ2-3; 11 bases are shared with TRBD2. The germline V gene has CDR1 SQVTM and CDR2 ANQGSEA. Trimming cost V 4 bases and J 8 bases; bases outside gene matches: 11. The CDR3 is 15 residues long. The CDR3 reads CSVGIAGGAAGTQYF. The CDR3 coding sequence is TGCAGCGTTGGAATAGCGGGAGGGGCAGCGGGTACGCAGTATTTT.

The V gene is TRBV2, the J gene TRBJ2-7; the D gene is possibly TRBD1 (6 bases). Germline assignment: CDR1 SNHLY and CDR2 FYNNEI. This CDR3 is built from 13 residues. V was trimmed by 7 bases and J by 7 bases, leaving 17 bases between them. CDR3 amino acids: CASTPGAQEEQYF. CDR3 bases: TGTGCCAGCACCCCAGGGGCGCAAGAGGAGCAGTACTTC.

The chain couples TRBV10-3 to TRBJ2-1, with TRBD2 identical over 10 bases. Trimming at V came to 2 bases and at J to 0 bases, leaving 10 bases not matched to a gene. Germline V lookup: CDR1 ENHRY, CDR2 SYGVKD. The CDR3 sequence is 19 residues long. The CDR3 coding sequence is TGTGCCATCAGTGAGCCCGCGTTCCCTAGCGGGAGCTCCTACAATGAGCAGTTCTTC. Protein product: CAISEPAFPSGSSYNEQFF.

The J gene is TRBJ2-7, the V gene TRBV5-1; unclear D gene. This CDR3 has 13 residues. In germline, CDR1 is SGHRS, CDR2 YFSETQ. V was pared by 4 bases and J by 1 base, with 9 bases between. CDR3 sequence (DNA): TGCGCCAGCAGCCGCGACCATTCCTACGAGCAGTACTTC. Translated, it gives CASSRDHSYEQYF.

This CDR3 is CASSSGAEETQYF. In DNA form, the CDR3 reads TGCGCCAGCAGCTCTGGGGCGGAAGAGACCCAGTACTTC. V usage is TRBV5-1 and J usage is TRBJ2-5, with D tentatively TRBD1 (5 bases). CDR3 length: 13 residues. Per germline, CDR1 SGHRS and CDR2 YFSETQ. V gave up 3 bases and J gave up 3 bases, with 9 bases separating them.

V gene TRBV11-2 combines with J gene TRBJ2-5; the D gene is possibly TRBD2 (6 bases). V lost 5 bases, J lost 2 bases, and 12 bases lay in between. CDR1 is SGHAT, CDR2 FQNNGV, per germline. CDR3 length: 14 residues. DNA of the CDR3: TGTGCCAGCAGCCGCCCTAGCGAACAAGAGACCCAGTACTTC. Translating it yields CASSRPSEQETQYF.

V usage is TRBV5-1 and J usage is TRBJ2-7; TRBD1 aligns across 9 bases. This CDR3 contains 13 residues. The junction had 3 bases not matched to a gene; V was cut back by 5 bases and J by 3 bases. Germline V gene data show CDR1 as SGHRS and CDR2 as YFSETQ. CDR3 in DNA: TGCGCCAGCAGACTGGACAGGGGCTACGAGCAGTACTTC. This encodes CASRLDRGYEQYF.

The gene calls are TRBV19 and TRBJ2-2, with 7 positions matching TRBD2. The CDR3 covers 16 residues. Trimming took 6 bases from V and 5 from J; bases not matched to a gene: 12. CDR1 and CDR2 from the germline V gene are LNHDA and SQIVND (reference sequence). CDR3 bases: TGTGCCAGTAGGCCGACTAGCTGGGAGTGGACCGGGGAGCTGTTTTTT. It specifies CASRPTSWEWTGELFF.

In nucleotides, the CDR3 is TGTGCCAGCAGTCCGAGACCGGGACTAGCGGGTAATGAGCAGTTCTTC. It is translated as CASSPRPGLAGNEQFF. The chain links TRBV27 to TRBJ2-1, with 12 bases identical to TRBD2. Germline V gives CDR1 MNHEY, CDR2 SMNVEV (reference sequence). The CDR3 covers 16 residues. Losses at the gene ends were 5 bases for V and 7 bases for J; bases not matched to a gene: 9.

The chain is built from TRBV30 and TRBJ2-7; no definite D call. The ends were cut back, 1 base at V and 7 bases at J, with 14 bases in the middle. The V gene's germline CDR1 is GTSNPN and CDR2 SVGIG (reference sequence). The CDR3 has 13 amino acids. The CDR3 protein is CAWSGLPHMEQYF. The CDR3 DNA follows: TGTGCCTGGAGTGGACTTCCTCATATGGAGCAGTACTTC. The full variable domain, with the rest looked up from reference TRBV30 and TRBJ2-7, is SQTIHQWPATLVQPVGSPLSLECTVEGTSNPNLYWYRQAAGRGLQLLFYSVGIGQISSEVPQNLSASRPQDRQFILSSKKLLLSDSGFYLCAWSGLPHMEQYFGPGTRLTVT.